This TCR beta chain comes out of a study of metastatic and nonmetastatic thyroid tumors. In the study overall: Thyroid patients, malignant and benign, had repertoires compared across blood and tumor or nodule tissue.

Patients were all untreated before their thyroid surgery. Germline V CDR1 and CDR2: DFQATT, SNEGSKA (reference sequence). The CDR3 covers 13 residues. V dropped 6 bases and J dropped 5 bases, with 17 bases sitting between them. This clone showed up many times. Its target is unknown. In the source study's methods: The study's classifier, a distant-metastasis tool for papillary thyroid cancer, was built using CDR3 differences across clinicopathological groups. TCRdb called clones again from the PCR reads with MiXCR. The V and J calls, along with clone size, are taken from TCRdb and not from the paper's own processing. The table has about 70,000 clones, about 17% seen once. Study-level results: Benign nodules reportedly had significantly lower TCR beta diversity than malignant thyroid tumors in blood and tumor.

Material: blood. The chain recombines TRBV20-1 with TRBJ2-7; D uncertain. The receptor was derived from a female donor with papillary thyroid cancer or a benign thyroid nodule (not recorded which). Some clones in this sample may be carry-over from other donors' samples. Here the CDR3 DNA reads TGCAGTGCCAGTCCCCCTAATAGGAACGAGCAGTACTTC. Translating gives CSASPPNRNEQYF.